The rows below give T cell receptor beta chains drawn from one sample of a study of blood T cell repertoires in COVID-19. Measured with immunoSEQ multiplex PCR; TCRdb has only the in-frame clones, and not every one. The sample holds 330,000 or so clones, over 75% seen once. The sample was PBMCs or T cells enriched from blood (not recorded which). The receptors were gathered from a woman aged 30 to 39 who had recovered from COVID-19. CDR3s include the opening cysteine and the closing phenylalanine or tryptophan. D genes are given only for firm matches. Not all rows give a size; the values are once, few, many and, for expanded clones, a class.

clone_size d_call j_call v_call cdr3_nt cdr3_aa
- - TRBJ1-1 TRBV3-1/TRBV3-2 TGTGCCAGCAGCCAAGGGCTGCTCACTGAAGCTTTCTTT CASSQGLLTEAFF
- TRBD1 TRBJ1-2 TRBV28 TGTGCCAGCAGCAACTCAGGGGGCTTCTATGGCTACACCTTC CASSNSGGFYGYTF
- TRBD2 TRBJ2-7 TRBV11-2 TGTGCCAGCAGGACCGGGACTAGCAGGCGGGAGCAGTACTTC CASRTGTSRREQYF
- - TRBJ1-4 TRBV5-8 TGTGCCAGCAGCCTGAACAGGGACCTAAATGAAAAACTGTTTTTT CASSLNRDLNEKLFF
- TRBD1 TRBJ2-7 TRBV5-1 TGCGCCAGCAGCTTTAATCCGGGACAGGGTTTCTACGAGCAGTACTTC CASSFNPGQGFYEQYF
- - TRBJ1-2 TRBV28 TGTGCCAGCAGTGTTTACAGGAGAGAGACCTATGGCTACACCTTC CASSVYRRETYGYTF
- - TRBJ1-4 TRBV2 TGTGCCAGCAGTGAAGAAACAAATGAAAAACTGTTTTTT CASSEETNEKLFF
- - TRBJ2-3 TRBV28 TGTGCCAGCAGTTTAACCCTGAGGACAGATACGCAGTATTTT CASSLTLRTDTQYF
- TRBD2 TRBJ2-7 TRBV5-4 TGTGCCAGCAGCTCCGGGGGGACCTCCTACGAGCAGTACTTC CASSSGGTSYEQYF
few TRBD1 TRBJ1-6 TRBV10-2 TGCGCCAGCAGTGTTCTACAGGGGAGTAATTCACCCCTCCACTTT CASSVLQGSNSPLHF
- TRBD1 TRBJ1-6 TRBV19 TGTGCCAGTAGTGACCCGGGACAGGATTGGGATTCACCCCTCCACTTT CASSDPGQDWDSPLHF
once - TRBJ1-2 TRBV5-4 TGTGCCAGCAGTCCGGGGGGGCGCGCGGATGGCTACACCTTC CASSPGGRADGYTF
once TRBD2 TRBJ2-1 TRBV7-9 TGTGCCAGCAGCCCCACCAGACTAGCGGGAGGGCCGGGGAATGAGCAGTTCTTC CASSPTRLAGGPGNEQFF
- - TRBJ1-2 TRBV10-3 TGTGCCATCAGTGACCTGCAGGCGGGGGGCTACACCTTC CAISDLQAGGYTF
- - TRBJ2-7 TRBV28 TGTGCCAGCAGTTTGGTAGTCTACGAGCAGTACTTC CASSLVVYEQYF
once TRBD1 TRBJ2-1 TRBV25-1 TGTGCCAGCAGTGAAGGGACAGGGTCGGTAGAGCAGTTCTTC CASSEGTGSVEQFF
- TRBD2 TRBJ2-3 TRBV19 TGTGCCAGTAGAGGCGGGGGGGCAGATACGCAGTATTTT CASRGGGADTQYF
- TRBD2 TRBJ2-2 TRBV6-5 TGTGCCAGCGGTTTACTAGCGGCTAGCACCGGGGAGCTGTTTTTT CASGLLAASTGELFF
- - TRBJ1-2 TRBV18 TGTGCCAGCTCACCGGGCCAAAACCACTATGGCTACACCTTC CASSPGQNHYGYTF
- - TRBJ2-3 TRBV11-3 TGTGCCAGCAGTTTATCCGGGGTTAGCACAGATACGCAGTATTTT CASSLSGVSTDTQYF
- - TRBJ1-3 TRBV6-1 TGTGCCAGCAGTGAAGAAGGGGCTGGAAACACCATATATTTT CASSEEGAGNTIYF
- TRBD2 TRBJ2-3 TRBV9 TGTGCCAGCAGGAGGGGCGTAGCGGGGGGGCCCACAGATACGCAGTATTTT CASRRGVAGGPTDTQYF
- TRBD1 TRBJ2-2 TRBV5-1 TGCGCCAGCAGCTTGGTGACCCCTCCTGGACAGGGGGGCACCGGGGAGCTGTTTTTT CASSLVTPPGQGGTGELFF
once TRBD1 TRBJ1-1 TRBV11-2 TGTGCCAGCAGCTTAGTCTGGACAGGGAAGAACACTGAAGCTTTCTTT CASSLVWTGKNTEAFF
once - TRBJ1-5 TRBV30 TGTGCCTGGAGTCTTCAGGATCAGCCCCAGCATTTT CAWSLQDQPQHF
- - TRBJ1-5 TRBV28 TGTGCCAGCAGTTCCCTGATAAGGCAGGTTGACCAGCCCCAGCATTTT CASSSLIRQVDQPQHF
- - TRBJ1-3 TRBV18 TGTGCCAGCTCACCTAGCCCACAGGGTGGCGGAAACACCATATATTTT CASSPSPQGGGNTIYF
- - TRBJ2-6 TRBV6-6 TGTGCCAGCAGTCCTAGAATCCCACAGGGTTCTGGGGCCAACGTCCTGACTTTC CASSPRIPQGSGANVLTF
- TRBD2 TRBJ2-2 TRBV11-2 TGTGCCAGCAGCCGCAGCGGGGCTAACACCGGGGAGCTGTTTTTT CASSRSGANTGELFF
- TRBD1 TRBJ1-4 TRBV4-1 TGCGCCAGCAGCCAAGAACCGGGACAGGGAAATGAAAAACTGTTTTTT CASSQEPGQGNEKLFF
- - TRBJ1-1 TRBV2 TGTGCCAGCAGTGAAAATCCCTTCTCTTTCTTAATGAACACTGAAGCTTTCTTT CASSENPFSFLMNTEAFF
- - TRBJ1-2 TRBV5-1 TGCGCCACCACCTTAGTTCCAGGAAACTATGGCTACACCTTC CATTLVPGNYGYTF
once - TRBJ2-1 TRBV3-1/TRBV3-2 TGTGCCAGCAGCCAAGCGGCAGGGGGGCCTTACAATGAGCAGTTCTTC CASSQAAGGPYNEQFF
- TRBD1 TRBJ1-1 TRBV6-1 TGTGCCAGCAGTGAATCCGAAACAGGGGCGATGAACACTGAAGCTTTCTTT CASSESETGAMNTEAFF
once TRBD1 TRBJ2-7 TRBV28 TGTGCCATACAGGGGATTGGCTACGAGCAGTACTTC CAIQGIGYEQYF
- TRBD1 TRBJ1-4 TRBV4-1 TGCGCCAGCAGCCAAGAGGGACAGTGGGTTGAAAAACTGTTTTTT CASSQEGQWVEKLFF
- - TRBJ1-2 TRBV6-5 TGTGGAACCGGGGGGGGGTCCTATGGCTACACCTTC CGTGGGSYGYTF
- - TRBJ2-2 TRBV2 TGTGCCAGCTCGACGGGAACCGGGGAGCTGTTTTTT CASSTGTGELFF
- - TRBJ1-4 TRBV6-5 TGTGCCAGCACCCAACAGGGTTATGAAAAACTGTTTTTT CASTQQGYEKLFF
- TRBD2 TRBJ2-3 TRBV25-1 TGTGCCAGCGCCCGGGGACGGGGGAGGGCAGATACGCAGTATTTT CASARGRGRADTQYF
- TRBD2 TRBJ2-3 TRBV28 TGTGCCAGCGGCCTCGGGGCAGCGGGAGTCGGGGATACGCAGTATTTT CASGLGAAGVGDTQYF
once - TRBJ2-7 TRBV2 TGTGCCAGCAGTGGTGAGGTCAGCTCCTACGAGCAGTACTTC CASSGEVSSYEQYF
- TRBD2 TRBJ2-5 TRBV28 TGTGCCAGCAGTTTTAGTAGGGGAGGGGCCGCCCAAGAGACCCAGTACTTC CASSFSRGGAAQETQYF
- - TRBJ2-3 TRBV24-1 TGTGCCACCAGTGATCGTGGGGGCCCCACTAGCACAGATACGCAGTATTTT CATSDRGGPTSTDTQYF
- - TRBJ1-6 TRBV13 TGTGCCAGCAGCTGGGGACTTCCGAGCTCCTATAATTCACCCCTCCACTTT CASSWGLPSSYNSPLHF
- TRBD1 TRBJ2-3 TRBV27 TGTGCCAGCAGTTCCGGACAGGGGTCTGATACGCAGTATTTT CASSSGQGSDTQYF
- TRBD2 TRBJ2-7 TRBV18 TGTGCCAGCTCACGGCGGGAGGACGGTTACGAGCAGTACTTC CASSRREDGYEQYF
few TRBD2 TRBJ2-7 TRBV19 TGTGCCAGTAGTATCTCTAGCGGGATAGGATACGAGCAGTACTTC CASSISSGIGYEQYF
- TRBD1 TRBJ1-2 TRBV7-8 TGTGCCAGCAGCAAGTCTGCGGGACAGGGGTATGGCTACACCTTC CASSKSAGQGYGYTF
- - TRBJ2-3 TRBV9 TGTGCCAGCAGCCCCCGGGACTCTAACCCTCCAGATACGCAGTATTTT CASSPRDSNPPDTQYF
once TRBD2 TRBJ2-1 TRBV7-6 TGTGCCAGCAGCCGACTAGCGGGGGGGCCTACGAATGAGCAGTTCTTC CASSRLAGGPTNEQFF
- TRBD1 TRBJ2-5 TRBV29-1 TGCAGCGGACAGGACAGGCCGCGCAAGACCCAGTACTTC CSGQDRPRKTQYF
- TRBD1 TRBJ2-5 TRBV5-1 TGCGCCAGCAGTCGCGCGACAGGGGTAGAGACCCAGTACTTC CASSRATGVETQYF